This entry features one T cell receptor (beta chain) sequence. Germline and junction disagree at one end, which may indicate a read error. The data originate from a study of cytomegalovirus exposure and HLA in healthy donors. It was with 60 Vbeta and 13 Jbeta primers that the PCR ran. The method was immunoSEQ multiplex PCR; TCRdb's version includes in-frame clones alone and lacks a portion of them. The sample carries roughly 56,000 clones, over 70% recorded once. Per the germline V gene, CDR1 is SEHNR and CDR2 is FQNEAQ (reference sequence). The CDR3 contains 14 residues. The sequence came from a man aged 50 or older in good health and CMV-seropositive. The V call is TRBV7-9, the J call TRBJ2-7; 8 nucleotides line up with TRBD2. The specimen was PBMCs. The CDR3 sequence: CALFGGGLSYAQYF. In DNA form, the CDR3 reads TGTGCCCTCTTCGGCGGGGGGCTCTCCTACGCGCAGTACTTC.